A single sample gave rise to the 22 T cell receptor beta chains below, sequenced in a study of PD-L1 blockade in urothelial cancer. Time point here: peripheral blood 6 weeks after treatment start. This table comes from immunoSEQ multiplex PCR, and its TCRdb copy is limited to in-frame clones, with some not included. The sample lists tens of thousands of clones; around 91% were seen once. The material was PBMCs, obtained around atezolizumab (anti-PD-L1) treatment. These receptors were obtained from a woman in her fifties or sixties with urothelial cancer.

The chain employs TRBV11-3 and TRBJ2-4; 10 bases are shared with TRBD1. V was pared by 1 base and J by 8 bases, with 5 bases of the junction left unmatched. The CDR3 spans 15 residues. Germline loops: CDR1 SGHNT, CDR2 YENEEA. The CDR3 region is CASSLGGQGWHIQYF. As DNA, the CDR3 is TGTGCCAGCAGCTTAGGGGGACAGGGGTGGCACATTCAGTACTTC.

This chain uses TRBV2 with TRBJ2-5; 13 bases map to TRBD2. V dropped 4 bases and J dropped 4; count of bases not matched to a gene: 3. This CDR3 has 15 residues. CDR1 SNHLY and CDR2 FYNNEI come from the germline V gene. The CDR3 DNA reads as TGTGCCAGCAGTGGGGGACTAGCGGGGTTAGAGACCCAGTACTTC. Protein sequence: CASSGGLAGLETQYF. The full variable domain, with the rest looked up from reference TRBV2 and TRBJ2-5, is EPEVTQTPSHQVTQMGQEVILRCVPISNHLYFYWYRQILGQKVEFLVSFYNNEISEKSEIFDDQFSVERPDGSNFTLKIRSTKLEDSAMYFCASSGGLAGLETQYFGPGTRLLVL.

V and J are TRBV15 and TRBJ2-7; D possibly corresponds to TRBD2 (7 bases). The CDR3 is made up of 15 amino acids. Germline CDR1 LNHNV, CDR2 YYDKDF (reference sequence). V gave up 8 bases and J gave up 5 bases, with 22 bases separating them. CDR3 in DNA: TGTGCCACCGGGGCCGGGCGGGGGCGGGGGAACGAGCAGTACTTC. Residues: CATGAGRGRGNEQYF.

For the CDR3, the DNA is TGTGCCAGCAGCTTGGTTCCGGAGGAAGAGACCCAGTACTTC. It yields the protein CASSLVPEEETQYF. The gene calls are TRBV5-4 and TRBJ2-5; D may be TRBD2 (5 bases). V was trimmed by 0 bases and J by 3 bases, leaving 9 bases between them. In germline, CDR1 is SGHNT, CDR2 YYREEE (reference sequence). This CDR3 has 14 residues.

This chain uses TRBV18 with TRBJ2-2; weak D call: TRBD1 (5 bases). The CDR3 sequence is 14 residues long. Trimming took 1 base from V and 7 from J, leaving 10 bases between them. Germline V gene data show CDR1 as KGHSH and CDR2 as LQKENI. CDR3 sequence reads: CASSPLQDHGELFF. For the CDR3, the DNA is TGTGCCAGCTCACCACTACAGGACCACGGGGAGCTGTTTTTT.

The chain links TRBV5-1 to TRBJ2-7; D gene ambiguous. There are 14 residues in the CDR3. Germline V gene sequence: CDR1 SGHRS, CDR2 YFSETQ. Trimming removed 0 bases at V and 5 bases at J, with 12 bases between. CDR3 DNA: TGCGCCAGCAGCTTGGTGTCTATGGAGCACGAGCAGTACTTC. The encoded protein is CASSLVSMEHEQYF. Combining the CDR3 with reference TRBV5-1 and TRBJ2-7 gives the whole variable domain KAGVTQTPRYLIKTRGQQVTLSCSPISGHRSVSWYQQTPGQGLQFLFEYFSETQRNKGNFPGRFSGRQFSNSRSEMNVSTLELGDSALYLCASSLVSMEHEQYFGPGTRLTVT.

The V gene is TRBV9, the J gene TRBJ2-7; a weak D match, TRBD1 (5 bases). The germline V and J ends were trimmed by 0 bases and 3 bases, with 10 bases remaining between them. CDR1 is SGDLS, CDR2 YYNGEE, per germline. The CDR3 has 14 residues. The CDR3 reads CASSVGAGNYEQYF. In nucleotides, the CDR3 is TGTGCCAGCAGCGTAGGGGCAGGGAACTACGAGCAGTACTTC.

V usage is TRBV5-1 and J usage is TRBJ1-3; maybe TRBD1 (5 bases). The ends were cut back, 4 bases at V and 0 bases at J, with 14 bases in the middle. CDR1 is SGHRS, CDR2 YFSETQ, per germline. The CDR3 totals 16 residues. Here the CDR3 reads CASSGGLGNSGNTIYF. As DNA, the CDR3 is TGCGCCAGCAGCGGGGGGTTGGGGAACTCTGGAAACACCATATATTTT.

This clone was found once. V is TRBV21-1 and J is TRBJ2-1; the table's D gene call, TRBD1, was not cross checked with the DNA. TRBV21-1 is a pseudogene. This CDR3 spans 19 amino acids. The CDR3 sequence: CASTSGGGGLIWDNNEQFF. For the CDR3, the DNA is TGTGCCAGCACCTCAGGAGGGGGCGGACTAATCTGGGACAACAATGAGCAGTTCTTC.

This chain uses TRBV2 with TRBJ2-7; TRBD2 aligns across 10 bases. From germline, CDR1 is SNHLY and CDR2 FYNNEI. There are 14 residues in the CDR3. V dropped 8 bases and J dropped 0; count of bases not matched to a gene: 4. The CDR3 loop reads CASYGLAASYEQYF. The CDR3 DNA reads TGTGCCAGCTACGGACTAGCGGCCTCCTACGAGCAGTACTTC.

CDR3 loop: CASSLYGTGNTEAFF. CDR3 nucleotides: TGTGCCAGCAGCTTGTACGGGACAGGGAACACTGAAGCTTTCTTT. J is TRBJ1-1 and V is TRBV5-6; TRBD1 matches at 8 bases. From germline, CDR1 is SGHDT and CDR2 YYEEEE. J gave up 1 base and V 1 base, and 3 bases lay outside the gene matches. The CDR3 extends over 15 amino acids.

The J gene is TRBJ2-7, the V gene TRBV15; 8 bases are shared with TRBD1. CDR1 LNHNV and CDR2 YYDKDF come from the germline V gene (reference sequence). J lost 0 bases, V lost 3 bases, and 7 bases had no gene match. This CDR3 region has 16 residues. CDR3 in amino acids: CATSSYPGQDSYEQYF. The CDR3 DNA is TGTGCCACCAGCAGTTACCCGGGACAGGACTCCTACGAGCAGTACTTC.

The chain uses TRBV10-3 and TRBJ1-1; D gene unclear. Germline V gene lookup returns CDR1 ENHRY and CDR2 SYGVKD. The V gene lost 3 bases and the J gene lost 1 base, with 6 bases spanning the gap. The CDR3 is 13 residues long. The CDR3 sequence is CAISESRNTEAFF. The CDR3 DNA reads as TGTGCCATCAGTGAATCCCGGAACACTGAAGCTTTCTTT.

J is TRBJ2-7 and V is TRBV2; no clear D. This CDR3 region has 12 residues. V gave up 5 bases and J gave up 2 bases, with 7 bases separating them. CDR1 and CDR2 from the germline V gene are SNHLY and FYNNEI. CDR3 region: CASSPIAYEQYF. The CDR3 region has the DNA TGTGCCAGCAGTCCTATAGCCTACGAGCAGTACTTC.

A single count supports this clone. The chain joins TRBV28 to TRBJ1-3, with D unclear. The CDR3 extends over 12 amino acids. Germline V gives CDR1 MDHEN, CDR2 SYDVKM. V lost 8 bases and J lost 0, with 5 bases in between. CDR3 sequence reads: CASRSSGNTIYF. Written as DNA, the CDR3 is TGTGCCAGCCGGAGCTCTGGAAACACCATATATTTT.

Only a few counts were recorded for this clone. The chain uses TRBV18 and TRBJ1-1; a weak D match, TRBD1 (5 bases). The germline V and J ends were trimmed by 3 bases and 1 base, with 12 bases remaining between them. CDR1 and CDR2 from the germline V gene are KGHSH and LQKENI. CDR3 size: 15 residues. The CDR3 region is CASSPRGGPNTEAFF. The CDR3 DNA is TGTGCCAGCTCACCCCGGGGGGGACCGAACACTGAAGCTTTCTTT. The full variable domain, with the rest looked up from reference TRBV18 and TRBJ1-1, is NAGVMQNPRHLVRRRGQEARLRCSPMKGHSHVYWYRQLPEEGLKFMVYLQKENIIDESGMPKERFSAEFPKEGPSILRIQQVVRGDSAAYFCASSPRGGPNTEAFFGQGTRLTVV.

This clone was seen only once. CDR3 sequence reads: CASSVGQGPSYEQYF. The CDR3 coding sequence is TGTGCCAGCAGCGTAGGGCAGGGGCCCTCCTACGAGCAGTACTTC. The V gene is TRBV9, the J gene TRBJ2-7; D is possibly TRBD1 (6 bases). Germline V CDR1 and CDR2: SGDLS, YYNGEE. The V end was cut by 0 bases, the J end by 0 bases, with 10 bases between. This CDR3 region has 15 residues.

CDR3: CASSLQVSSYEQYF. CDR3 bases: TGTGCCAGCAGCCTACAGGTGAGCTCCTACGAGCAGTACTTC. The chain recombines TRBV11-2 with TRBJ2-7, with D possibly being TRBD1 (5 bases). Deletions cut 5 bases from V and 0 bases from J, with 11 bases between. CDR3 size: 14 residues. Germline CDR1 reads SGHAT; CDR2 reads FQNNGV.

The rearrangement links TRBV7-2 to TRBJ2-5, with 8 bases identical to TRBD2. Germline loops: CDR1 SGHTA, CDR2 FQGNSA. The CDR3 spans 15 residues. Trimming took 5 bases from V and 7 from J; bases not matched to a gene: 12. The CDR3 sequence: CASSPTGGTIGTQYF. The CDR3 coding sequence is TGTGCCAGCAGCCCCACGGGAGGGACCATTGGGACCCAGTACTTC. Combining the CDR3 with reference TRBV7-2 and TRBJ2-5 gives the whole variable domain GAGVSQSPSNKVTEKGKDVELRCDPISGHTALYWYRQSLGQGLEFLIYFQGNSAPDKSGLPSDRFSAERTGGSVSTLTIQRTQQEDSAVYLCASSPTGGTIGTQYFGPGTRLLVL.

The chain recombines TRBV7-9 with TRBJ1-1; tentatively, D is TRBD1 (6 bases). This CDR3 is 16 amino acids long. Germline CDR1 SEHNR, CDR2 FQNEAQ (reference sequence). The V gene lost 3 bases and the J gene lost 0 bases, with 14 bases spanning the gap. The CDR3 spells CASSFRGLPLNTEAFF. CDR3 coding DNA: TGTGCCAGCAGCTTCAGGGGTTTACCCTTGAACACTGAAGCTTTCTTT.

The chain joins TRBV10-3 to TRBJ1-1; 8 bases are a match to TRBD1. The CDR3 extends over 14 amino acids. Germline V gene data show CDR1 as ENHRY and CDR2 as SYGVKD. With 7 bases clipped from V and 0 bases from J, the junction kept 4 bases outside the gene matches. CDR3 coding DNA: TGTGCCATCACTGGACAGGGATTGAACACTGAAGCTTTCTTT. Protein product: CAITGQGLNTEAFF.

The V call is TRBV2, the J call TRBJ2-6; tentatively, D is TRBD1 (6 bases). CDR1 SNHLY and CDR2 FYNNEI come from the germline V gene. The germline V and J ends were trimmed by 6 bases and 0 bases, with 12 bases remaining between them. CDR3 length: 16 amino acids. This CDR3 reads CASSLDSNSGANVLTF. CDR3 bases: TGTGCCAGCAGCCTGGACAGTAACTCTGGGGCCAACGTCCTGACTTTC.